A single count supports the clone carrying this T cell receptor (beta chain). The target antigen is unknown. This sample is part of a study of T cell responses to AZD1222 COVID-19 vaccine. Regarding the study as a whole: Spike was spanned by vaccine-associated CD4 TCRs, with dominance at 160-218 and 743-854.

This table comes from immunoSEQ multiplex PCR, and its TCRdb copy is limited to in-frame clones, with some not included. The table records more than 120,000 clones, roughly 88% of them present only once. In germline, CDR1 is SGHTA, CDR2 FQGTGA. Germline trimming cut 5 bases from V and 6 bases from J; bases unmatched to any gene: 3. CDR3 length: 13 residues. Sequenced here: peripheral blood, sampled 28 days after the second dose of the MenACWY control vaccine. The origin of this receptor is an adult who received the MenACWY meningococcal vaccine as a control. The chain joins TRBV7-3 to TRBJ2-2; the match to TRBD1 covers 7 bases. CDR3 nucleotides: TGTGCCAGCAGCGCCCAGGGGGCCGGGGAGCTGTTTTTT. Protein sequence: CASSAQGAGELFF.